This TCR beta chain was captured by sequencing in a study of cytomegalovirus exposure and HLA in healthy donors. Study-level points and caveats: A few of the chains that were CMV-associated were confirmed in vitro to be specific for CMV antigens.

The PCR contained 60 Vbeta and 13 Jbeta primers. Libraries were prepared by immunoSEQ multiplex PCR; TCRdb keeps only in-frame clonotypes and omits some of them. This sample yields tens of thousands of clones, of which roughly 58% are seen a single time; around 5.5% belongs to the top ten. Deletions cut 4 bases from V and 5 bases from J, with 15 bases between. The CDR3 is 14 amino acids. CDR1 SEHNR and CDR2 FQNEAQ come from the germline V gene (reference sequence). This clone appeared a few times. Its antigen remains unknown. The source of this sequence is a woman aged 25 to 39 in good health and CMV-seropositive. The sample was PBMCs. V usage is TRBV7-9 and J usage is TRBJ2-7, with D hard to call. The CDR3 DNA reads TGTGCCAGCAGCTCGACTGGTACTCCTCACGAGCAGTACTTC. It is translated as CASSSTGTPHEQYF.